This entry describes one TCR beta chain. There are 15 residues in the CDR3. After removal of 7 bases from V and 0 bases from J, the junction contained 8 bases not matched to a gene. Germline CDR1 and CDR2: LNHDA and SQIVND (reference sequence). This specimen comes from a study of technical replicates of blood from a few donors. Assay used: immunoSEQ multiplex PCR; TCRdb lists only in-frame clones, some missing. The sample holds over 90,000 clones, 95% seen once. This rearrangement joins TRBV19 to TRBJ1-1; 7 positions agree with TRBD1. Sequencing was performed on T cells isolated from PBMCs. The clonotype was recovered from a human donor in good health. CDR3 region: CASKGTEFMNTEAFF. CDR3 sequence (DNA): TGTGCCAGTAAGGGGACAGAATTCATGAACACTGAAGCTTTCTTT. Filled out from reference TRBV19 and TRBJ1-1, the complete variable domain reads DGGITQSPKYLFRKEGQNVTLSCEQNLNHDAMYWYRQDPGQGLRLIYYSQIVNDFQKGDIAEGYSVSREKKESFPLTVTSAQKNPTAFYLCASKGTEFMNTEAFFGQGTRLTVV.